These 27 T cell receptor beta chains originate from one sample sequenced in a study of STAT3 mutations in large granular lymphocyte leukemia. Findings and limits, study-wide: Every T-LGLL patient had at least one immunodominant TCRbeta clonotype.

The repertoire was sequenced with immunoSEQ multiplex PCR; TCRdb's copy has only in-frame clones and lacks some. The sample has 20,000 to 30,000 clones; 94% are singletons. Their specific antigens are unknown. Sequencing was performed on peripheral blood mononuclear cells. The receptors were sampled from a man aged 40-49 years with T-cell large granular lymphocyte leukemia. Some clones in this sample may be carry-over from other donors' samples.

The genes are TRBV2 and TRBJ1-6, with a tentative D call TRBD1 (5 bases). The CDR3 loop spans 14 amino acids. The V end lost 1 base, the J end lost 6 bases, and 7 bases lay between the germline ends. Per germline, CDR1 SNHLY and CDR2 FYNNEI. CDR3 DNA: TGTGCCAGCAGTGAAGGGGACGCTAATTCACCCCTCCACTTT. Protein: CASSEGDANSPLHF.

This chain joins TRBV6-1 and TRBJ1-2; D possibly corresponds to TRBD1 (6 bases). The CDR3 spans 12 residues. V lost 9 bases and J lost 3, with 11 bases in between. The germline V gene has CDR1 MNHNS and CDR2 SASEGT. CDR3 amino acids: CARGGGDYGYTF. CDR3 coding DNA: TGTGCCAGGGGAGGGGGAGACTATGGCTACACCTTC.

The CDR3, as DNA: TGCGCCAGCAGCCAAGAGGCCCCCGCCTACAATGAGCAGTTCTTC. It codes for CASSQEAPAYNEQFF. The chain carries TRBV4-3 and TRBJ2-1; unclear D gene. There are 15 residues in the CDR3. Germline CDR1 LGHNA, CDR2 YSLEER. With 0 bases removed from V and 2 bases from J, the gap between germline ends came to 8 bases.

V is TRBV2 and J is TRBJ1-1, with D possibly matching TRBD1 (5 bases). The CDR3 has 13 amino acids. V lost 7 bases and J 0 bases, leaving 9 bases between the germline ends. CDR1 and CDR2 from the germline V gene are SNHLY and FYNNEI. In DNA form, the CDR3 reads TGTGCCAGCATTTGGGACTTGAACACTGAAGCTTTCTTT. This translates into CASIWDLNTEAFF.

The chain employs TRBV5-1 and TRBJ1-4; TRBD1 agrees at 7 bases. Germline CDR1 and CDR2: SGHRS and YFSETQ. There are 13 residues in the CDR3. V shed 4 bases and J 5 bases; nucleotides not matched to a gene: 2. This chain's CDR3 is CASSEGQNEKLFF. In nucleotides, the CDR3 is TGCGCCAGCAGCGAGGGACAGAATGAAAAACTGTTTTTT.

The chain uses TRBV6-5 and TRBJ1-6, with no clear D. Germline values: CDR1 MNHEY, CDR2 SVGAGI. The CDR3 runs 16 residues. Trimming took off 0 bases at V and 7 bases at J, with 13 bases between the two ends. This chain's CDR3 is CASSYSSPFRNSPLHF. Written as DNA, the CDR3 is TGTGCCAGCAGTTACTCGAGCCCGTTCAGGAATTCACCCCTCCACTTT.

The chain couples TRBV6-5 to TRBJ2-2; 8 nucleotides agree with TRBD1. Losses at the gene ends were 3 bases for V and 4 bases for J; bases not matched to a gene: 7. This CDR3 has 16 residues. Per germline, CDR1 MNHEY and CDR2 SVGAGI. The CDR3 sequence is CASSYGGQGSTGELFF. In DNA form, the CDR3 reads TGTGCCAGCAGTTATGGAGGACAGGGCTCCACCGGGGAGCTGTTTTTT.

The V and J genes are TRBV30 and TRBJ1-5; D is undetermined. From germline, CDR1 is GTSNPN and CDR2 SVGIG (reference sequence). There are 13 residues in the CDR3. Trimming removed 2 bases at V and 3 bases at J, with 8 bases between. The CDR3 coding sequence is TGTGCCTGGAGTCGGCAAGACAATCAGCCCCAGCATTTT. Protein sequence: CAWSRQDNQPQHF.

This chain uses TRBV30 with TRBJ2-3, with a weak D call TRBD2 (7 bases). This CDR3 spans 14 amino acids. CDR1 and CDR2 (germline): GTSNPN, SVGIG (reference sequence). V was pared by 4 bases and J by 1 base, with 12 bases between. CDR3 in amino acids: CAWKGGAGTDTQYF. DNA for the CDR3: TGTGCCTGGAAAGGGGGGGCGGGCACAGATACGCAGTATTTT.

V is TRBV30 and J is TRBJ2-2; D is undetermined. The ends were cut back, 1 base at V and 3 bases at J, with 3 bases in the middle. This CDR3 comprises 12 residues. Per the germline V gene, CDR1 is GTSNPN and CDR2 is SVGIG (reference sequence). The DNA for the CDR3 is TGTGCCTGGAGTGAGGACACCGGGGAGCTGTTTTTT. Translated: CAWSEDTGELFF.

The V call is TRBV7-9, the J call TRBJ1-2; a weak D match, TRBD1 (6 bases). CDR1 and CDR2 (germline): SEHNR, FQNEAQ (reference sequence). The germline V and J ends were trimmed by 7 bases and 2 bases, with 11 bases remaining between them. The CDR3 has 13 amino acids. The CDR3: CASNPQGNYGYTF. The CDR3 coding sequence is TGTGCCAGCAACCCCCAGGGGAACTATGGCTACACCTTC.

This rearrangement joins TRBV9 to TRBJ2-1; 13 nucleotides line up with TRBD2. The germline V gene has CDR1 SGDLS and CDR2 YYNGEE. V trimming: 4 bases; J trimming: 4 bases; junction bases outside the gene matches: 5. This CDR3 contains 16 residues. The CDR3 spells CASSLGLAGIYNEQFF. The CDR3 DNA follows: TGTGCCAGCAGCCTGGGACTAGCGGGGATATACAATGAGCAGTTCTTC.

The CDR3 spells CASSLRGDQGARGYTF. For the CDR3, the DNA is TGTGCCAGCAGCCTCCGAGGGGATCAGGGGGCGCGAGGCTACACCTTC. V usage is TRBV7-8 and J usage is TRBJ1-2, with 8 bases that match TRBD1. V was pared by 5 bases and J by 8 bases, with 16 bases of the junction left unmatched. The CDR3 totals 16 residues. Germline V gives CDR1 SGHVS, CDR2 FQNEAQ. Together with reference TRBV7-8 and TRBJ1-2, the CDR3 gives the full variable domain: GAGVSQSPRYKVAKRGQDVALRCDPISGHVSLFWYQQALGQGPEFLTYFQNEAQLDKSGLPSDRFFAERPEGSVSTLKIQRTQQEDSAVYLCASSLRGDQGARGYTFGSGTRLTVV.

The rearrangement links TRBV4-3 to TRBJ2-6; 8 positions match TRBD2. Per germline, CDR1 LGHNA and CDR2 YSLEER. This CDR3 has 16 amino acids. Unmatched junction bases numbered 2, after V lost 1 base and J lost 3 bases. The CDR3 loop is CASSQVAGIGANVLTF. In nucleotides, the CDR3 is TGCGCCAGCAGCCAAGTAGCGGGGATTGGGGCCAACGTCCTGACTTTC.

The chain carries TRBV9 and TRBJ1-2; 8 bases are a match to TRBD1. Germline V gene lookup returns CDR1 SGDLS and CDR2 YYNGEE. V lost 0 bases and J lost 4; bases outside the gene matches: 5. The CDR3 is 15 amino acids. The CDR3 DNA is TGTGCCAGCAGCGTAGAGTCAGGGGGCGGCTATGGCTACACCTTC. Translating gives CASSVESGGGYGYTF.

This clone was seen only once. The V and J genes are TRBV2 and TRBJ2-5; D remains ambiguous. The CDR3 consists of 13 residues. V was shortened by 2 bases and J by 6 bases, with 10 bases between the two germline ends. Germline CDR1 and CDR2: SNHLY and FYNNEI. The DNA of the CDR3 is TGTGCCAGCAGTGAACTCCTGGAGCAGACCCAGTACTTC. Its translation: CASSELLEQTQYF.

The rearrangement uses TRBV7-3 and TRBJ2-3; 8 bases are a match to TRBD1. The CDR3 has 14 residues. Germline values: CDR1 SGHTA, CDR2 FQGTGA. Trimming removed 3 bases from V and 2 bases from J; junction bases left unmatched: 1. CDR3 sequence reads: CASSLDRDTDTQYF. In DNA form, the CDR3 reads TGTGCCAGCAGCTTGGACAGGGACACAGATACGCAGTATTTT. Looking up the rest from reference TRBV7-3 and TRBJ2-3 gives the full variable domain: GAGVSQTPSNKVTEKGKYVELRCDPISGHTALYWYRQSLGQGPEFLIYFQGTGAADDSGLPNDRFFAVRPEGSVSTLKIQRTERGDSAVYLCASSLDRDTDTQYFGPGTRLTVL.

CDR3 residues: CASSFGPYATEQYF. The CDR3 DNA is TGTGCCAGCAGCTTTGGACCCTATGCCACAGAGCAGTACTTC. The V call is TRBV7-2, the J call TRBJ2-7; D is unresolved. This CDR3 is 14 amino acids long. Trimming shortened V by 3 bases and J by 7 bases, and 16 bases separated the two germline ends. Germline lookup yields CDR1 SGHTA and CDR2 FQGNSA.

This clone was seen once. The chain recombines TRBV12-5 with TRBJ2-1; TRBD2 matches 11 bases. CDR3 length equals 15 residues. Trimming removed 5 bases from V and 4 bases from J; junction bases left unmatched: 4. CDR1 and CDR2 from the germline V gene are LGHNT and FRNRAP. The CDR3 region has the DNA TGTGCTAGTGGTCCAGGGACTAGCGGATACAATGAGCAGTTCTTC. Translated, it gives CASGPGTSGYNEQFF. The full variable domain, with the rest looked up from reference TRBV12-5 and TRBJ2-1, is DARVTQTPRHKVTEMGQEVTMRCQPILGHNTVFWYRQTMMQGLELLAYFRNRAPLDDSGMPKDRFSAEMPDATLATLKIQPSEPRDSAVYFCASGPGTSGYNEQFFGPGTRLTVL.

CDR3 nucleotide sequence: TGTGCCAGCAGTGGTTTCACCCCGGTAAACTACGAGCAGTACTTC. Amino acid sequence: CASSGFTPVNYEQYF. V gene TRBV6-1 combines with J gene TRBJ2-7, with D hard to call. Trimming pared 4 bases from V and 3 bases from J, leaving 16 bases between. This CDR3 contains 15 residues. Germline V gene sequence: CDR1 MNHNS, CDR2 SASEGT.

Only a few counts were recorded for this clone. The chain is built from TRBV19 and TRBJ1-2, with D perhaps TRBD1 (6 bases). V was cut by 3 bases and J by 4 bases, with 15 bases left in between. The CDR3 has 15 residues. CDR1 and CDR2 from the germline V gene are LNHDA and SQIVND (reference sequence). CDR3 coding DNA: TGTGCCAGTAGTATTCGACACAGGGCCGGCTATGGCTACACCTTC. Translation: CASSIRHRAGYGYTF. Using reference TRBV19 and TRBJ1-2 for the parts outside the CDR3, the full variable domain is DGGITQSPKYLFRKEGQNVTLSCEQNLNHDAMYWYRQDPGQGLRLIYYSQIVNDFQKGDIAEGYSVSREKKESFPLTVTSAQKNPTAFYLCASSIRHRAGYGYTFGSGTRLTVV.

The chain links TRBV15 to TRBJ2-2; 11 bases map to TRBD2. CDR1 and CDR2 from the germline V gene are LNHNV and YYDKDF (reference sequence). Germline trimming cut 4 bases from V and 0 bases from J; bases unmatched to any gene: 7. The CDR3 extends over 18 amino acids. The CDR3 DNA sequence: TGTGCCACCAGCATCCCACTAGCGGGGGCGACGAACACCGGGGAGCTGTTTTTT. This codes for CATSIPLAGATNTGELFF.

V is TRBV5-1 and J is TRBJ1-1, with D unclear. Germline CDR1 is SGHRS and CDR2 is YFSETQ. This CDR3 is 14 amino acids long. Trimming took off 4 bases at V and 2 bases at J, with 12 bases between the two ends. CDR3 sequence: CASSPVAANTEAFF. The CDR3 DNA reads as TGCGCCAGCAGCCCTGTTGCAGCCAACACTGAAGCTTTCTTT.

The chain recombines TRBV11-3 with TRBJ2-3, with 8 nucleotides matching TRBD1. This CDR3 is 16 amino acids long. V lost 1 base and J lost 3; bases outside the gene matches: 6. Germline V gives CDR1 SGHNT, CDR2 YENEEA. This CDR3 is CASSLGTGLTTDTQYF. CDR3 DNA: TGTGCCAGCAGCTTAGGGACAGGGTTAACGACAGATACGCAGTATTTT.

In nucleotides, the CDR3 is TGTGCCAGCAGCGACCGGGACAGGGCATCCTACGAGCAGTACTTC. It codes for CASSDRDRASYEQYF. The V call is TRBV5-4, the J call TRBJ2-7; 9 nucleotides match TRBD1. The V gene end was trimmed by 4 bases and the J gene end by 1 base; junction bases not matched to a gene: 6. This CDR3 is built from 15 residues. Germline CDR1 is SGHNT and CDR2 is YYREEE (reference sequence).

CDR3 nucleotides: TGTGCCAGCCGACAGTGGCAGGGTGGTCCCGGGGAGCTGTTTTTT. Its protein product is CASRQWQGGPGELFF. The rearrangement uses TRBV27 and TRBJ2-2, with D possibly matching TRBD1 (5 bases). This CDR3 spans 15 amino acids. In germline, CDR1 is MNHEY, CDR2 SMNVEV (reference sequence). V gave up 8 bases and J gave up 6 bases, with 19 bases separating them.

The rearrangement links TRBV25-1 to TRBJ1-2, with 8 bases lining up with TRBD1. V lost 2 bases, J lost 8 bases, and 10 bases stayed unmatched. Looked up from germline, CDR1 is MGHDK and CDR2 is SYGVNS. CDR3 length: 15 residues. CDR3 coding DNA: TGTGCCAGCAGTGAAGTGGACAGGGAGTTACTAGGCTACACCTTC. This encodes CASSEVDRELLGYTF.